This T cell receptor (beta chain) was identified during a study of cytomegalovirus exposure and HLA in healthy donors. Whereas donors were nominally healthy upon sampling, unrecorded immune exposures were probable. Both 60 Vbeta primers and 13 Jbeta primers went into the PCR. Method: immunoSEQ multiplex PCR; TCRdb's copy keeps in-frame clones and lacks some. The sample contains 130,000 to 150,000 clones, 77% of which appear only once. This clone occurred many times. Its specificity is unknown. The V gene lost 5 bases and the J gene lost 6 bases, with 14 bases spanning the gap. In germline, CDR1 is SGHTA, CDR2 FQGNSA. The CDR3 contains 13 residues. Findings and limits, study-wide: In the analysis, some V segments, TRBV6-2 and TRBV6-3 included, were excluded as indistinguishable. In a later analysis, a genetic analysis reported fewer productive-TCR N-insertions in an Asian-associated ancestry cluster than the cohort average.

Sequencing used PBMCs. The TCR sequence derives from a woman in her 50s in good health and CMV-seronegative. The chain combines TRBV7-2 with TRBJ2-7; D is undetermined. The CDR3 sequence: CASSLAPGAEQYF. The CDR3 DNA reads TGTGCCAGCAGCCTCGCACCCGGAGCCGAGCAGTACTTC.